The sequence of this T cell receptor beta chain was determined in a study of T cells in Graves' hyperthyroidism and ophthalmopathy. Points from the study as a whole: Within blood appeared most thyroid clonotypes that had expanded above 0.001.

Using RNA transcripts as the source, TCR beta CDR3 regions were amplified. When the TCR CDR3 underwent first-round RT-PCR, the HTBI primer set was used. Using its own MiXCR run on the multiplex PCR reads, TCRdb lists one record per CDR3 protein. This sample has a few hundred thousand distinct CDR3 sequences, with roughly 50% found just once. Stable disease denoted Graves' hyperthyroidism without ophthalmopathy progression within 18 months. Exclusion followed for patients with uncontrolled infection, other autoimmune disease, pregnancy or lactation. For the diagnoses, clinical symptoms, serum thyroxine and TRAb, thyroid ultrasound and orbital computed tomography were used. Trimming removed 5 bases at V and 7 bases at J, with 17 bases between. Germline values: CDR1 PRHDT, CDR2 FYEKMQ (reference sequence). This CDR3 contains 15 residues. A word on this clonotype: Its cognate antigen is unknown.

The origin of this receptor is a woman aged 18-29 years with Graves' hyperthyroidism. The specimen sequenced was peripheral blood or thyroid tissue (not recorded which). The V gene is TRBV13, the J gene TRBJ1-4, with D possibly TRBD1 on 6 matching bases. The CDR3 reads CASSTRQVGSEKLFF. The CDR3 DNA reads TGTGCCAGCAGCACTAGACAGGTTGGGAGTGAAAAACTGTTTTTT.